This T cell receptor (beta chain) was sequenced in a study of T cells in Graves' hyperthyroidism and ophthalmopathy. The study's findings and limits: Blood also carried most thyroid clonotypes expanded above 0.001.

CDR3 length equals 16 residues. The germline V and J ends were trimmed by 6 bases and 0 bases, with 15 bases remaining between them. RNA transcripts yielded amplified TCR beta CDR3 regions. Using the HTBI primer set, a first-round RT-PCR was run on the TCR CDR3. TCRdb re-called the multiplex PCR reads through MiXCR, storing one row per CDR3 protein. The table has 400,000 to 600,000 distinct CDR3 sequences, around 20% seen once. There are many counts of this clonotype. Its target is unknown. This receptor was obtained from a man in his late teens or twenties with Graves' hyperthyroidism. This chain connects TRBV12-3 or TRBV12-4 to TRBJ2-4; D is unclear. Sequences were obtained from blood. The CDR3 region is CASSSSKGLAKNIQYF. The CDR3 DNA is TGTGCCAGCAGCTCCTCAAAGGGCCTAGCCAAAAACATTCAGTACTTC.